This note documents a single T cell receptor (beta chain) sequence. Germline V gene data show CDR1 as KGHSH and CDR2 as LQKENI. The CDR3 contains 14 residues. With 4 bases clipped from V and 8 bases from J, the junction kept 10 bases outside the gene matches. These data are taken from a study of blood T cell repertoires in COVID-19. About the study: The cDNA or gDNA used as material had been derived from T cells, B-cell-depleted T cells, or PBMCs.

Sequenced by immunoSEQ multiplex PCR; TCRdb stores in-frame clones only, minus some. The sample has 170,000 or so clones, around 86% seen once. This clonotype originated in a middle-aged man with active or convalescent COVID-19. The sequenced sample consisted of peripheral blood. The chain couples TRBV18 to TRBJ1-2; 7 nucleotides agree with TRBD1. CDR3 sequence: CASSLSTGTGGYTF. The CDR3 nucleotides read TGTGCCAGCTCACTCTCGACAGGGACGGGAGGCTACACCTTC.